This TCR beta chain was obtained from a study of CD8 T cells in ankylosing spondylitis. In making TCR beta libraries, quantitative 5'-RACE with molecular barcodes was used. TCRdb reanalysed the 5' RACE reads using MiXCR and keeps one entry per CDR3 protein. The repertoire includes under 150,000 distinct CDR3 sequences, over 10% of them detected once, and 4.1% sits in the top ten. V was cut by 2 bases and J by 4 bases, with 10 bases left in between. The CDR3 sequence is 14 residues long. The germline gives CDR1 MDHEN, CDR2 SYDVKM. This clonotype came up many times. V is TRBV28 and J is TRBJ2-3; unclear D gene. Sequenced input: blood, either unsorted or a sorted T cell fraction (not recorded which). This receptor was obtained from a female donor with ankylosing spondylitis or in good health (not recorded which). The CDR3 DNA sequence: TGTGCCAGCAGTTTAGCTGGATTCTCAGATACGCAGTATTTT. Residues: CASSLAGFSDTQYF. Combining the CDR3 with reference TRBV28 and TRBJ2-3 gives the whole variable domain DVKVTQSSRYLVKRTGEKVFLECVQDMDHENMFWYRQDPGLGLRLIYFSYDVKMKEKGDIPEGYSVSREKKERFSLILESASTNQTSMYLCASSLAGFSDTQYFGPGTRLTVL.